This is a list of T cell receptor beta chains from one sample in a study of blood T cell repertoires in COVID-19. Profiling relied on immunoSEQ multiplex PCR, and the TCRdb table lists in-frame clones only, not all of them. In the table there are 300,000 to 400,000 clones, roughly 86% of which are singletons. Sequencing used peripheral blood. The receptor set was obtained from a woman between 45 and 60 years old who had recovered from COVID-19. The CDR3 runs from the conserved cysteine through the conserved F or W. The D gene is left open where the match is weak. Clone sizes are given selectively: once, few, many, or a class where the clone is expanded.

j_call d_call v_call clone_size cdr3_nt cdr3_aa
TRBJ1-3 TRBD1 TRBV7-9 - TGTGCCAGCAGCTTGGGAACAGGGGGAAGAAACACCATATATTTT CASSLGTGGRNTIYF
TRBJ1-5 - TRBV27 many TGTGCCAGCAGTTTTTGGTCAGGGGCCCAAGGCAATCAGCCCCAGCATTTT CASSFWSGAQGNQPQHF
TRBJ1-1 TRBD1 TRBV6-5 - TGTGCCAGCGGACCGGGACAGGGAGACACTGAAGCTTTCTTT CASGPGQGDTEAFF
TRBJ1-2 TRBD1 TRBV10-3 - TGTGCCATCAGTAACCGGGACAGGGATAACTATGGCTACACCTTC CAISNRDRDNYGYTF
TRBJ1-5 - TRBV4-1 once TGCGCCAGCAGCCAAGACGAGTCTCAGCCCCAGCATTTT CASSQDESQPQHF
TRBJ1-2 - TRBV5-1 - TGCGCCAGCAGCTTGGCCACGGGGAACAAGTTCTACACCTTC CASSLATGNKFYTF
TRBJ2-7 TRBD1 TRBV10-1 few TGCGCCAGCAGTGAGTACGTGGGACAGGCATCAGAGCAGTACTTC CASSEYVGQASEQYF
TRBJ2-7 TRBD2 TRBV7-9 few TGTGCCAGCAGTATCAGCGGGGGGAGCTACGAGCAGTACTTC CASSISGGSYEQYF
TRBJ2-5 TRBD1 TRBV3-1/TRBV3-2 - TGTGCCAGCAGCCAAAGGGGACAGGGGGGAGAAGAGACCCAGTACTTC CASSQRGQGGEETQYF
TRBJ1-1 - TRBV12-3/TRBV12-4 - TGTGCCAGCAGTTTGGCGGGGAATACTGAAGCTTTCTTT CASSLAGNTEAFF
TRBJ2-3 TRBD1 TRBV11-3 - TGTGCCAGCAGCCCAAGGACAGGGAACACAGATACGCAGTATTTT CASSPRTGNTDTQYF
TRBJ2-7 - TRBV28 - TGTGCCAGCACCAGGGGATACGAGCAGTACTTC CASTRGYEQYF
TRBJ2-3 - TRBV6-5 - TGTGCCAGCCGGCGAGGGTATACAGATACGCAGTATTTT CASRRGYTDTQYF
TRBJ2-7 TRBD2 TRBV4-3 - TGCGCCAGCAGCCAAGATCTTGTACTAGCGGGCTTCTCTCCCTACGAGCAGTACTTC CASSQDLVLAGFSPYEQYF
TRBJ2-3 - TRBV6-5 - TGTGCCAGCAGTTACTCGTTATCGGGAGTCAAAGATACGCAGTATTTT CASSYSLSGVKDTQYF
TRBJ2-3 - TRBV2 - TGTGCCAGCAGTGAAACTAGCAGACCCCCAGATACGCAGTATTTT CASSETSRPPDTQYF
TRBJ1-1 TRBD1 TRBV7-2 - TGTGCCAGCAGCTTCGGGACAGTGAACACTGAAGCTTTCTTT CASSFGTVNTEAFF
TRBJ2-2 - TRBV7-9 few TGTGCCAGCAGCTTATGGACAGAGGACGGGGAGCTGTTTTTT CASSLWTEDGELFF
TRBJ1-5 TRBD1 TRBV19 - TGTGCCACCTCCCCCGCGACAGGGGGCAATCAGCCCCAGCATTTT CATSPATGGNQPQHF
TRBJ2-3 TRBD2 TRBV5-1 - TGCGCCAGCAGCGGCACGGGAGGACGGACAGATACGCAGTATTTT CASSGTGGRTDTQYF
TRBJ2-7 - TRBV27 - TGTGCCAGCAGTTTTAGCATCGACTCCTTCCGGGACATAAGTACCTACGAGCAGTACTTC CASSFSIDSFRDISTYEQYF
TRBJ1-2 TRBD1 TRBV7-2 - TGTGCCAGCAGCTTAGACTCCGGGACAGGGGGATTTTGGGGCTATGGCTACACCTTC CASSLDSGTGGFWGYGYTF
TRBJ1-6 - TRBV7-8 - TGTGCCAGCAGCCCCCGCCGGGACTATAATTCACCCCTCCACTTT CASSPRRDYNSPLHF
TRBJ2-2 TRBD2 TRBV5-1 - TGCGCCAGCAGCTTGGCGAGACTAGCGGGGGGACGGACCGGGGAGCTGTTTTTT CASSLARLAGGRTGELFF
TRBJ2-1 - TRBV21-1 - TGTGCCAGCACCCAGGTCAAGGAAACTGATGAGCAGTTCTTC CASTQVKETDEQFF
TRBJ1-4 - TRBV4-3 - TGCGCCAGCAGCCTCTACAGGGAGTCAAATGAAAAACTGTTTTTT CASSLYRESNEKLFF
TRBJ2-7 TRBD2 TRBV3-1/TRBV3-2 - TGTGCCAGCAGCCAAGGCCCAGCGGGAGCGTATGAGCAGTACTTC CASSQGPAGAYEQYF
TRBJ2-4 TRBD2 TRBV29-1 - TGCAGCGTTGAGCTATCTAGCGGACCAAACATTCAGTACTTC CSVELSSGPNIQYF
TRBJ2-5 TRBD1 TRBV5-4 - TGTGCCAGCAGCTGGAGGACAGGGGGTATGCTCGGGGAGACCCAGTACTTC CASSWRTGGMLGETQYF
TRBJ2-1 TRBD2 TRBV7-2 - TGTGCCAGCAGTTTAGCGGGGGCCCAGGGAGAGCAGTTCTTC CASSLAGAQGEQFF
TRBJ1-4 - TRBV10-3 - TGTGCCATCAGTGAGTCGGAGAGAAATGAAAAACTGTTTTTT CAISESERNEKLFF
TRBJ2-1 TRBD2 TRBV6-5 - TGTGCCAGCGGGGTGGCTAGCGGGAGAAATGAGCAGTTCTTC CASGVASGRNEQFF
TRBJ2-7 - TRBV28 - TGTGCCAGCAGTTCCACCCATGGGGCCGGCAACGAGCAGTACTTC CASSSTHGAGNEQYF
TRBJ2-1 TRBD1 TRBV11-2 - TGTGCCAGCAGCTCTTACCGGGACAGGGAATTTCGGTTCGAACAGTTCTTC CASSSYRDREFRFEQFF
TRBJ2-1 - TRBV10-3 - TGTGCCATCAGTGAGTCGAGGACAGAATACAATGAGCAGTTCTTC CAISESRTEYNEQFF
TRBJ2-7 - TRBV30 - TGTGCCTGGAGTCTTCCTTTGGGCTCGGAGTACTTC CAWSLPLGSEYF
TRBJ2-7 TRBD2 TRBV9 - TGTGCCAGCAGCGTAGAACTAGCGGGAGCATCCGAGCAGTACTTC CASSVELAGASEQYF
TRBJ2-1 - TRBV29-1 - TGCAGCGTTACGTTAAGTTACGGCGGTATATCCTACAATGAGCAGTTCTTC CSVTLSYGGISYNEQFF
TRBJ1-5 - TRBV27 - TGTGCCAGCAGTTTATCGGGAGTCCTTAGCAATCAGCCCCAGCATTTT CASSLSGVLSNQPQHF
TRBJ1-3 - TRBV28 - TGTGCCAGCAGTCCCCCCAGACAGCTCTCTGGAAACACCATATATTTT CASSPPRQLSGNTIYF
TRBJ2-5 TRBD2 TRBV5-6 - TGTGCCAGCAGCTTGGCGGGGGGAATACAAGAGACCCAGTACTTC CASSLAGGIQETQYF
TRBJ2-1 - TRBV7-9 - TGTGCCAGCAGCTTGGTGTTAGAGGGATACAATGAGCAGTTCTTC CASSLVLEGYNEQFF
TRBJ1-1 TRBD1 TRBV19 many TGTGCCAGTAGTCCGCGGACAGGGTTTAACACTGAAGCTTTCTTT CASSPRTGFNTEAFF
TRBJ2-6 - TRBV10-3 - TGTGCCATCAGCAGGGGCACTGGGGCCAACGTCCTGACTTTC CAISRGTGANVLTF
TRBJ2-7 TRBD1 TRBV4-1 - TGCGCCAGCAGCCTTGCGGAGGGACAGGGGGTAGAGCAGTACTTC CASSLAEGQGVEQYF
TRBJ1-1 TRBD1 TRBV6-4 - TGTGCCAGCAGTGCAGGGACAGGTAGCACTGAAGCTTTCTTT CASSAGTGSTEAFF
TRBJ1-4 - TRBV4-3 - TGCGCCAGCAGCCAAGATGGGGGGGCGCGGTATGAAAAACTGTTTTTT CASSQDGGARYEKLFF
TRBJ2-7 TRBD2 TRBV10-2 - TGCGCCAGTTCCTACTGGGGGGGAGTCGAGCAGTACTTC CASSYWGGVEQYF
TRBJ1-5 - TRBV27 - TGTGCCAGCAGTTTATCGGCAGGGGTCGACAATCAGCCCCAGCATTTT CASSLSAGVDNQPQHF
TRBJ2-7 - TRBV18 - TGTGCCAGCTCACCTGGACAGACCTACGAGCAGTACTTC CASSPGQTYEQYF
TRBJ2-3 TRBD2 TRBV30 - TGTGCCTGGAGTGCCGGGTCGGGAGGGATAGATACGCAGTATTTT CAWSAGSGGIDTQYF
TRBJ2-7 TRBD1 TRBV28 - TGTGCCAGCAGCTCACCGGGACAGGGCTTCAACGAGCAGTACTTC CASSSPGQGFNEQYF
TRBJ2-5 - TRBV15 - TGTGCCACCAGCAGAGATGGTACAGGAGACCAAGAGACCCAGTACTTC CATSRDGTGDQETQYF
TRBJ1-4 - TRBV2 - TGTGCCAGCAGTGAGCAGGGGATGACTAATGAAAAACTGTTTTTT CASSEQGMTNEKLFF
TRBJ2-7 - TRBV27 - TGTGCCAGCAGTTTAACGGGTCTCGCCTACGAGCAGTACTTC CASSLTGLAYEQYF
TRBJ1-1 TRBD1 TRBV7-9 few TGTGCCAGCAGCGCCACAGGGGGCGCGGGCACTGAAGCTTTCTTT CASSATGGAGTEAFF
TRBJ1-5 TRBD1 TRBV19 once TGTGCCAGTAGTAAGGACAGGGGCAATCAGCCCCAGCATTTT CASSKDRGNQPQHF